This T cell receptor (beta chain) originates from a study of T-cell memory formation after mild COVID-19. Details on this clonotype: Its target is unknown.

TCRdb reanalysed the 5' RACE reads using MiXCR and keeps one entry per CDR3 protein. The data show roughly 110,000 distinct CDR3 sequences, with about a sixth seen just once and 28% held by the top ten. After removal of 3 bases from V and 10 bases from J, the junction contained 6 bases not matched to a gene. The CDR3 sequence is 14 residues long. From germline, CDR1 is MGHRA and CDR2 YSYEKL. General study points: Most CD4+ clones that shrank were in CM and EM, while CD8+ ones turned up in EMRA. From day 15 to 85, contracting clones were balanced between CD4 and CD8, whereas later expanders leaned toward CD4+.

The rearrangement joins TRBV4-1 to TRBJ2-1; TRBD2 matches at 10 bases. Sequenced sample: PBMCs or a T cell subset sorted from them (not recorded which). The sequence derives from an adult woman who had mild COVID-19 (a few samples of this study predate the infection). Cell type and time point are not known. The CDR3 region is CASSHLQREGEQFF. The CDR3 bases are TGCGCCAGCAGCCACCTACAGCGGGAGGGCGAGCAGTTCTTC.